The rows below give T cell receptor beta chains drawn from one sample of a study of blood T cell repertoires in COVID-19. Profiled with immunoSEQ multiplex PCR; TCRdb holds only in-frame clones, not every one. The sample lists about 100,000 clones, over 75% occurring once. The material sequenced was peripheral blood. The receptors were gathered from a woman of 80 years or more with acute or convalescent COVID-19. Each CDR3 is given with its conserved first and last residue. The D gene is left open where the match is weak. The size field is filled for only some rows; it gives once, few, many or a size class.

NA	16	TRBV7-9	NA	TRBJ1-1	TGTGCCAGCAGCTCTCCATCAGGTACGCTTGGGACAGAAGCTTTCTTT	CASSSPSGTLGTEAFF
NA	14	TRBV5-1	TRBD2	TRBJ2-1	TGCGCCAGCAGCTTGGCTAGCGGGAGCAATGAGCAGTTCTTC	CASSLASGSNEQFF
once	13	TRBV25-1	NA	TRBJ1-4	TGTGCCAGCAGTACCCGTGAGATGTCTAAACTGTTTTTT	CASSTREMSKLFF
NA	12	TRBV28	TRBD1	TRBJ1-2	TGTGCCAGCAGTACCAGGGGGCATGGCTACACCTTC	CASSTRGHGYTF
NA	14	TRBV2	NA	TRBJ2-7	TGTGCCAGCGGACCGGGGTCTTATTCCTACGAGCAGTACTTC	CASGPGSYSYEQYF
few	14	TRBV2	TRBD1	TRBJ1-5	TGTGCCAGCAGTGAGCCAGGGGGTAAACAGCCCCAGCATTTT	CASSEPGGKQPQHF
NA	13	TRBV5-5	NA	TRBJ2-1	TGTGCCAGCACTACGGGGTCCTACAATGAGCAGTTCTTC	CASTTGSYNEQFF
NA	17	TRBV6-2/TRBV6-3	TRBD1	TRBJ1-1	TGTGCCAGCAGTACCCCTCCGACAGGGCTGATGAACACTGAAGCTTTCTTT	CASSTPPTGLMNTEAFF
NA	11	TRBV19	NA	TRBJ1-5	TGTGCCGGGCCCCTCAATCAGCCCCAGCATTTT	CAGPLNQPQHF
NA	15	TRBV4-1	NA	TRBJ2-1	TGCGCCAGCAGCCCGACGGAGAGCTCCTACAATGAGCAGTTCTTC	CASSPTESSYNEQFF
NA	16	TRBV6-2/TRBV6-3	TRBD1	TRBJ2-7	TGTGCCAGCAGTTACCACAGGGGGCGAAGACCCTACGAGCAGTACTTC	CASSYHRGRRPYEQYF
NA	16	TRBV4-3	NA	TRBJ2-7	TGCGCCAGCAGCCAAGAAGGGGGGACAGTCGGGTACGAGCAGTACTTC	CASSQEGGTVGYEQYF
NA	15	TRBV15	TRBD1	TRBJ2-7	TGTGCCACCAGCAGAGGGGGGACAGAGTCCTACGAGCAGTACTTC	CATSRGGTESYEQYF
few	13	TRBV2	NA	TRBJ2-5	TGTGCCAGCAGTGGCGGGCACGGAGAGACCCAGTACTTC	CASSGGHGETQYF
NA	15	TRBV28	NA	TRBJ1-3	TGTGCCAGCAGTTTATCGATGAGCTCTGGAAACACCATATATTTT	CASSLSMSSGNTIYF
NA	15	TRBV7-7	NA	TRBJ1-1	TGTGCTAGCAGCTTAGCTCAGGGGATAAACACTGAAGCTTTCTTT	CASSLAQGINTEAFF
once	13	TRBV3-1/TRBV3-2	NA	TRBJ2-3	TGTGCCAGCAGCCAAAGCCCGCCAGATACGCAGTATTTT	CASSQSPPDTQYF
NA	14	TRBV7-3	NA	TRBJ1-1	TGTGCCAGCAGCTTGTCGGTCAGGGACACTGAAGCTTTCTTT	CASSLSVRDTEAFF
NA	14	TRBV4-3	NA	TRBJ1-1	TGCGCCAGCAGCCAAGCTAGCGGGACCTTGGTAGCTTTCTTT	CASSQASGTLVAFF
NA	14	TRBV9	NA	TRBJ1-2	TGTGCCAGCAGCGTAGGAAGCCCGAGGTATGGCTACACCTTC	CASSVGSPRYGYTF
once	13	TRBV5-1	TRBD1	TRBJ1-2	TGCGCCAGCAGCGGGGGACAGGGAGGAGGCTACACCTTC	CASSGGQGGGYTF
NA	14	TRBV7-9	NA	TRBJ1-1	TGTGCCAGCAGCCCGGGGGACGGCCCTCCGGAAGCTTTCTTT	CASSPGDGPPEAFF
NA	13	TRBV2	TRBD1	TRBJ1-2	TGTGCCGGAAAGACAGGGAATAACTATGGCTACACCTTC	CAGKTGNNYGYTF
NA	12	TRBV6-5	NA	TRBJ1-2	TGTGCCAGCCGGGGGGGGAACTATGGCTACACCTTC	CASRGGNYGYTF
NA	16	TRBV7-9	TRBD1	TRBJ1-4	TGTGCCAGCAGCTTAGGGGACAGGGAATGGAATGAAAAACTGTTTTTT	CASSLGDREWNEKLFF
NA	15	TRBV9	NA	TRBJ1-1	TGTGCCAGCAGCCCCCTAGCGGGCCAGAACACTGAAGCTTTCTTT	CASSPLAGQNTEAFF
NA	16	TRBV19	NA	TRBJ1-3	TGTGCCAGTAGTATAGGGACACGGAACTCTGGAAACACCATATATTTT	CASSIGTRNSGNTIYF
once	11	TRBV30	TRBD1	TRBJ1-2	TGTGCCACAGGGGAGGTCTATGGCTACACCTTC	CATGEVYGYTF
few	16	TRBV27	TRBD2	TRBJ2-5	TGTGCCAGCAGTGAAGGACTAGCGGGGCTCCAAGAGACCCAGTACTTC	CASSEGLAGLQETQYF
NA	15	TRBV19	TRBD1	TRBJ1-6	TGTGCCAGTAGTCTAAGGACAGGGGGACCTTCACCCCTCCACTTT	CASSLRTGGPSPLHF
NA	14	TRBV2	TRBD1	TRBJ1-5	TGTGCCAGCAGGGGGGACAGGGCCCATCAGCCCCAGCATTTT	CASRGDRAHQPQHF
NA	17	TRBV6-1	TRBD2	TRBJ2-7	TGTGCCAGCAGTGAAGCCGGGACTAGCGGGGTTCCCTACGAGCAGTACTTC	CASSEAGTSGVPYEQYF
NA	15	TRBV15	NA	TRBJ1-2	TGTGCCACCAGCAGAGATCCCACTCCTAACTATGGCTACACCTTC	CATSRDPTPNYGYTF
NA	14	TRBV11-2	NA	TRBJ2-5	TGTGCCAGCAGCTTAGATCGCGTCGAAGAGACCCAGTACTTC	CASSLDRVEETQYF
NA	16	TRBV7-6	TRBD2	TRBJ2-7	TGTGCCAGCAGCTTAAGGCCTAGCGGGGGGTCCTACGAGCAGTACTTC	CASSLRPSGGSYEQYF
NA	15	TRBV28	NA	TRBJ1-4	TGTGCCAGCAGTTCGCGACACGACCTTAATGAAAAACTGTTTTTT	CASSSRHDLNEKLFF
NA	14	TRBV3-1/TRBV3-2	TRBD1	TRBJ1-4	TGTGCCAGCCAGACGGGGACAGGAGATGAAAAACTGTTTTTT	CASQTGTGDEKLFF
NA	13	TRBV5-4	NA	TRBJ2-3	TGTGCCAGCAGCCCCCGGGAGACAGATACGCAGTATTTT	CASSPRETDTQYF
NA	17	TRBV19	NA	TRBJ2-1	TGTGCCAGTTCAGCTGCCCTTGGCGGGGCTAACCGGAATGAGCAGTTCTTC	CASSAALGGANRNEQFF
NA	17	TRBV10-3	NA	TRBJ1-6	TGTGCCATCAGTGAGTCGGTAGGGGGTGGCAATAATTCACCCCTCCACTTT	CAISESVGGGNNSPLHF
once	17	TRBV18	TRBD2	TRBJ2-3	TGTGCCAGCTCTCTATCCCAATTGGGACTAGACACAGATACGCAGTATTTT	CASSLSQLGLDTDTQYF
NA	11	TRBV19	NA	TRBJ1-4	TGTGCCAGTTCCAGGCAGGAAAAACTGTTTTTT	CASSRQEKLFF
NA	14	TRBV27	NA	TRBJ2-1	TGTGCCAGCAGGAAAGGGGGGGTAAACAATGAGCAGTTCTTC	CASRKGGVNNEQFF
NA	13	TRBV24-1	NA	TRBJ2-2	TGTGCCACCAGTGATTTGCCGGGTGGGGAGCTGTTTTTT	CATSDLPGGELFF
NA	14	TRBV30	NA	TRBJ2-7	TGTGCCTGGAGCGTAGAGCCAGGGACCTACGAGCAGTACTTC	CAWSVEPGTYEQYF